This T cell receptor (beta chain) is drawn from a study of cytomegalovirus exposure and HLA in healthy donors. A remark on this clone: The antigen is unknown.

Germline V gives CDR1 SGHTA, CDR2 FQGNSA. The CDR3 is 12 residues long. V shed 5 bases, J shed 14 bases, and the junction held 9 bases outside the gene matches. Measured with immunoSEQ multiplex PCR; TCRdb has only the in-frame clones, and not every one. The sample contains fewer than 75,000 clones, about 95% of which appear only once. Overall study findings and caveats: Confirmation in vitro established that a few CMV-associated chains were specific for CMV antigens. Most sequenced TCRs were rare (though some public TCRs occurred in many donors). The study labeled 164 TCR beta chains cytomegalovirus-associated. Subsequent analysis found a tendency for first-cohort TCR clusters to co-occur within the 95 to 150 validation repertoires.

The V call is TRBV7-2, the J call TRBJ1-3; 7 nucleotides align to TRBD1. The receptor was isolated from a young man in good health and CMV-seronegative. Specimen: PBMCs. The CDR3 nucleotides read TGTGCCAGCAGCCCGGACAGGCTAAACCTATATTTT. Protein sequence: CASSPDRLNLYF.